Following are 18 T cell receptor beta chains from one sample sequenced in a study of response to subunit inactivated influenza vaccine. MiXCR was run by TCRdb on the RT-PCR reads, yielding one entry per CDR3 protein. The top ten clones hold roughly a third of a sample with 150,000 to 200,000 distinct CDR3 sequences, about 10% of them seen once. Sequences were derived from CD8+ T cells sorted from PBMCs, sampled around 25 months after vaccination. These receptors came from a man aged 45 to 70 who received an inactivated influenza vaccine.

This clonotype was counted at least ten times. The J gene is TRBJ2-3, the V gene TRBV4-2; either TRBD1 or TRBD2 may supply D (5 bases each). The CDR3 length is 15 residues. Looked up from germline, CDR1 is LGHNA and CDR2 is YNFKEQ. Between the trimmed V and J ends, which lost 0 bases and 4 bases, there was a span of 11 bases. CDR3 bases: TGTGCCAGCAGCCAAGATGGGGACGCATCAGATACGCAGTATTTT. It specifies CASSQDGDASDTQYF.

This clonotype came up a few times. The chain recombines TRBV4-1 with TRBJ2-2, with D possibly being TRBD1 (6 bases). CDR3 length: 17 residues. Germline assignment: CDR1 MGHRA and CDR2 YSYEKL. With 4 bases removed from V and 6 bases from J, the gap between germline ends came to 21 bases. CDR3 region: CASSPSIIPRGPGELFF. The DNA for the CDR3 is TGCGCCAGCAGCCCAAGCATAATACCCAGGGGCCCCGGGGAGCTGTTTTTT.

V is TRBV9 and J is TRBJ2-1; D unclear. This CDR3 contains 14 residues. V was trimmed by 4 bases and J by 4 bases, leaving 12 bases between them. CDR1 SGDLS and CDR2 YYNGEE come from the germline V gene. The CDR3 DNA sequence: TGTGCCAGCAGCCCCGGGTATGGATACAATGAGCAGTTCTTC. Translated, it gives CASSPGYGYNEQFF.

This clonotype was recorded many times. The rearrangement links TRBV20-1 to TRBJ2-7; possible D gene TRBD2, 6 bases. Germline V gene sequence: CDR1 DFQATT, CDR2 SNEGSKA (reference sequence). Trimming took 0 bases from V and 6 from J, leaving 15 bases between them. This CDR3 contains 14 residues. The CDR3 here is CSARDLGGMGEQYF. In nucleotides, the CDR3 is TGCAGTGCTAGAGATCTTGGAGGGATGGGCGAGCAGTACTTC.

This clonotype was counted many times. The chain combines TRBV6-5 with TRBJ2-2; the D is unclear. The germline V gene encodes CDR1 MNHEY and CDR2 SVGAGI. This CDR3 is 16 amino acids long. Trimming removed 2 bases at V and 2 bases at J, with 12 bases between. CDR3 in amino acids: CASSYMASYNTGELFF. The CDR3 DNA reads TGTGCCAGCAGTTACATGGCCAGCTATAACACCGGGGAGCTGTTTTTT.

This clonotype was counted a few times. This chain uses TRBV20-1 with TRBJ2-2, with no clear D. The V end lost 2 bases, the J end lost 5 bases, and 6 bases lay between the germline ends. There are 12 residues in the CDR3. The germline V gene encodes CDR1 DFQATT and CDR2 SNEGSKA (reference sequence). DNA for the CDR3: TGCAGTGCTAGAATCCCGACCGGGGAGCTGTTTTTT. Translation: CSARIPTGELFF.

J is TRBJ1-1 and V is TRBV4-1; D unclear. This CDR3 is 15 amino acids long. The V end lost 1 base, the J end lost 2 bases, and 11 bases lay between the germline ends. Germline assignment: CDR1 MGHRA and CDR2 YSYEKL. This CDR3 is CASSQVSMGNTEAFF. The CDR3, as DNA: TGCGCCAGCAGCCAAGTGTCTATGGGCAACACTGAAGCTTTCTTT.

Many counts were recorded for this clonotype. The gene calls are TRBV9 and TRBJ1-4; TRBD1 matches 8 bases. This CDR3 region has 15 residues. The germline CDR1 and CDR2 sequences are SGDLS and YYNGEE. V shed 3 bases and J 5 bases; nucleotides not matched to a gene: 6. The CDR3 reads CASSAWTGKNEKLFF. CDR3 DNA: TGTGCCAGCAGCGCCTGGACAGGGAAGAATGAAAAACTGTTTTTT.

The J gene is TRBJ2-1, the V gene TRBV7-7; maybe TRBD2 (5 bases). The V gene lost 4 bases and the J gene lost 7 bases, with 17 bases spanning the gap. The CDR3 sequence is 15 residues long. Per germline, CDR1 SSHAT and CDR2 FNYEAQ (reference sequence). The CDR3 loop reads CASSYGRRTGNEQFF. As DNA, the CDR3 is TGTGCCAGCAGCTACGGCAGAAGAACGGGAAATGAGCAGTTCTTC. The full variable domain, completed using reference TRBV7-7 and TRBJ2-1, is GAGVSQSPRYKVTKRGQDVTLRCDPISSHATLYWYQQALGQGPEFLTYFNYEAQPDKSGLPSDRFSAERPEGSISTLTIQRTEQRDSAMYRCASSYGRRTGNEQFFGPGTRLTVL.

The chain combines TRBV7-9 with TRBJ2-3; 7 bases match TRBD2. J gave up 4 bases and V 5 bases, and 9 bases lay outside the gene matches. This CDR3 contains 15 residues. CDR1 SEHNR and CDR2 FQNEAQ come from the germline V gene (reference sequence). The DNA of the CDR3 is TGTGCCAGCAGCGTGAGCGGGACCCGCGCAGATACGCAGTATTTT. Encoded protein: CASSVSGTRADTQYF.

This clonotype was observed once. A junction boundary mismatches the germline segment, possibly from a read error. The CDR3 nucleotides are TGTACCAGCAGTGAAGGGACAGGTCCAGAGACCCAGTACTTC. Protein sequence: CTSSEGTGPETQYF. The chain couples TRBV2 to TRBJ2-5, with 8 bases fitting TRBD1. The CDR3 length is 14 residues. Germline loops: CDR1 SNHLY, CDR2 FYNNEI.

This clonotype occurred many times. This chain uses TRBV6-5 with TRBJ2-1; no reliable D call. Trimming shortened V by 4 bases and J by 4 bases, and 14 bases separated the two germline ends. Per the germline V gene, CDR1 is MNHEY and CDR2 is SVGAGI. This CDR3 contains 15 residues. The CDR3 DNA sequence: TGTGCCAGCAGTTCCTCCGGGCAAGCATACAATGAGCAGTTCTTC. Translated: CASSSSGQAYNEQFF.

This clonotype appeared a few times. The V call is TRBV11-2, the J call TRBJ1-1, with 8 bases fitting TRBD1. V shed 5 bases and J 0 bases; nucleotides not matched to a gene: 8. This CDR3 comprises 16 residues. Germline-derived CDR1 and CDR2 are SGHAT and FQNNGV. The CDR3 sequence: CASSNQGQEMNTEAFF. The CDR3 DNA is TGTGCCAGCAGCAACCAGGGACAGGAGATGAACACTGAAGCTTTCTTT.

The chain has TRBV13 and TRBJ2-3; 12 nucleotides match TRBD2. Germline V gene sequence: CDR1 PRHDT, CDR2 FYEKMQ (reference sequence). This CDR3 comprises 18 residues. V was pared by 4 bases and J by 4 bases, with 12 bases of the junction left unmatched. The CDR3 bases are TGTGCCAGCAGCTCCCGAGGACTAGCGGGGATTAGATCAGATACGCAGTATTTT. Its translation: CASSSRGLAGIRSDTQYF.

Only a few counts were recorded for this clonotype. The chain uses TRBV29-1 and TRBJ2-7, with TRBD2 as a possible D gene (7 bases). The CDR3 contains 13 residues. The V and J ends lost 6 bases and 3 bases respectively, with 15 bases between them. The germline CDR1 and CDR2 sequences are SQVTM and ANQGSEA. CDR3: CSVRGGTNYEQYF. The CDR3 DNA reads as TGCAGCGTCCGAGGGGGGACTAACTACGAGCAGTACTTC.

This clonotype was seen repeatedly, ten times or more. The rearrangement joins TRBV3-1 to TRBJ2-1; D might be TRBD2 (5 bases). CDR1 is LGHDT, CDR2 YNNKEL, per germline (reference sequence). Trimming pared 2 bases from V and 10 bases from J, leaving 15 bases between. The CDR3 runs 14 residues. CDR3 sequence reads: CASSQPYGGGEQFF. CDR3 nucleotides: TGTGCCAGCAGCCAACCTTACGGAGGCGGAGAGCAGTTCTTC.

There are a few counts of this clonotype. The J gene is TRBJ2-3, the V gene TRBV12-3 or TRBV12-4, with 10 nucleotides matching TRBD2. V lost 3 bases, J lost 2 bases, and 5 bases stayed unmatched. The CDR3 consists of 16 residues. CDR3 sequence: CASSFASGGYTDTQYF. The DNA for the CDR3 is TGTGCCAGCAGTTTCGCTAGCGGGGGTTACACAGATACGCAGTATTTT.

The chain links TRBV5-1 to TRBJ1-1, with D possibly matching TRBD1 (5 bases). The CDR3 is made up of 15 amino acids. V shed 7 bases and J shed 5 bases, with 21 bases lying between them. CDR1 is SGHRS and CDR2 is YFSETQ in the germline V gene. CDR3 amino acids: CASCPWQGGRTEAFF. As DNA, the CDR3 is TGCGCCAGCTGCCCCTGGCAGGGAGGGAGGACTGAAGCTTTCTTT.